This TCR beta chain came from a study of T-cell memory formation after mild COVID-19. Study outcomes and limitations: Later expanders leaned toward CD4+, whereas clones contracting from day 15 to 85 were balanced CD4/CD8. Nothing showed for sure that second-wave clones peaking on day 37 were SARS-CoV-2 specific.

Points on this clonotype: Its antigen is unidentified.

Germline V gene lookup returns CDR1 SNHLY and CDR2 FYNNEI. The CDR3 is 16 residues long. Trimming stripped 6 bases from V and 0 bases from J, with 16 bases between. TCRdb passed the 5' RACE reads through MiXCR, listing each CDR3 protein once. The sample lists about 150,000 distinct CDR3 sequences; around 21% were seen once. The chain has TRBV2 and TRBJ2-3; D perhaps matches TRBD2 (6 bases). The sequenced sample was PBMCs or a T cell subset sorted from them (not recorded which). The TCR was taken from an adult woman who had mild COVID-19 (a few samples of this study predate the infection). Cell type and time point are not known. CDR3 loop: CASRPDGGPSTDTQYF. In DNA form, the CDR3 reads TGTGCCAGCAGACCCGACGGGGGACCTAGCACAGATACGCAGTATTTT.